Each of the 14 T cell receptor beta chains below was sequenced from the same sample in a study of blood T cell repertoires in COVID-19. Libraries were prepared by immunoSEQ multiplex PCR; TCRdb keeps only in-frame clonotypes and omits some of them. Of hundreds of thousands of clones listed, under 90% are singletons. The sequencing input was peripheral blood. All receptors derive from a woman in her fifties or sixties who had recovered from COVID-19.

This clone came up a few times. The rearrangement uses TRBV25-1 and TRBJ1-1; perhaps TRBD1 as D (5 bases). The germline V gene has CDR1 MGHDK and CDR2 SYGVNS. The CDR3 covers 17 residues. Trimming pared 4 bases from V and 1 base from J, leaving 19 bases between. The CDR3 loop reads CASSGLTGVISNTEAFF. CDR3 nucleotide sequence: TGTGCCAGCAGTGGGTTAACAGGAGTAATTTCGAACACTGAAGCTTTCTTT.

This chain joins TRBV10-2 and TRBJ2-7; 7 bases fit TRBD2. The J segment lost 7 bases and the V segment lost 6 bases, leaving 9 bases of the junction unmatched. The germline V gene encodes CDR1 WSHSY and CDR2 SAAADI. The CDR3 sequence is 13 residues long. The CDR3 bases are TGCGCCAGCAGCCCGAAAGCGGGGAGGGAGCAGTACTTC. Translated: CASSPKAGREQYF.

V usage is TRBV4-1 and J usage is TRBJ1-5, with 9 bases lining up with TRBD1. The CDR3 spans 17 residues. V was pared by 2 bases and J by 8 bases, with 13 bases of the junction left unmatched. Germline assignment: CDR1 MGHRA and CDR2 YSYEKL. The CDR3 reads CASSQLSGDRAIEPQHF. Written as DNA, the CDR3 is TGCGCCAGCAGCCAACTCTCCGGGGACAGGGCCATCGAGCCCCAGCATTTT.

The CDR3 protein is CASSLGTGGVGNTIYF. The CDR3 DNA is TGCGCCAGCAGCTTGGGGACAGGAGGAGTAGGAAACACCATATATTTT. The V and J genes are TRBV5-1 and TRBJ1-3, with TRBD1 matching 7 bases. Trimming cost V 0 bases and J 4 bases; bases outside gene matches: 7. The CDR3 spans 16 residues. The germline V gene has CDR1 SGHRS and CDR2 YFSETQ.

This clone was seen more than once but under ten times. V usage is TRBV5-4 and J usage is TRBJ1-1; no definite D call. Germline-derived CDR1 and CDR2 are SGHNT and YYREEE (reference sequence). This CDR3 is 16 amino acids long. The V end was cut by 4 bases, the J end by 5 bases, with 21 bases between. The chain's CDR3 is CASSTAETRSVTEAFF. CDR3 DNA sequence: TGTGCCAGCAGCACCGCGGAGACTCGGTCGGTTACTGAAGCTTTCTTT.

The chain has TRBV14 and TRBJ1-2; no definite D call. The CDR3 extends over 13 amino acids. CDR1 is SGHDN and CDR2 is FVKESK in the germline V gene. With 4 bases removed from V and 8 bases from J, the gap between germline ends came to 14 bases. The CDR3 DNA reads TGTGCCAGCAGCCCAGGAGGCGGTCTGGGCTACACCTTC. This codes for CASSPGGGLGYTF.

The sample holds one count of this clone. The chain recombines TRBV7-2 with TRBJ2-7; the match to TRBD1 covers 8 bases. The CDR3 has 14 residues. The germline CDR1 and CDR2 sequences are SGHTA and FQGNSA. V was pared by 3 bases and J by 2 bases, with 3 bases of the junction left unmatched. The CDR3 sequence is CASSFYRGAYEQYF. The CDR3 DNA reads as TGTGCCAGCAGCTTCTACAGGGGGGCCTACGAGCAGTACTTC.

The chain links TRBV19 to TRBJ1-6, with D possibly being TRBD1 (5 bases). The V end lost 6 bases, the J end lost 0 bases, and 12 bases lay between the germline ends. The CDR3 covers 16 residues. The V gene's germline CDR1 is LNHDA and CDR2 SQIVND (reference sequence). CDR3 coding DNA: TGTGCCAGTAGATCAGGGTCAAGCTCCTATAATTCACCCCTCCACTTT. It specifies CASRSGSSSYNSPLHF.

The chain recombines TRBV5-1 with TRBJ1-4; no clear D. This CDR3 is built from 16 residues. Germline CDR1 reads SGHRS; CDR2 reads YFSETQ. Trimming removed 0 bases at V and 0 bases at J, with 9 bases between. The CDR3 nucleotides read TGCGCCAGCAGCTTGGGAGGCGCTCCAACTAATGAAAAACTGTTTTTT. It is translated as CASSLGGAPTNEKLFF.

The chain is built from TRBV10-1 and TRBJ2-3; TRBD2 aligns across 16 bases. This CDR3 region has 19 residues. V lost 2 bases to trimming and J lost 1 base; unmatched junction nucleotides: 6. Germline assignment: CDR1 WNHNN and CDR2 SYGVQD (reference sequence). The CDR3 sequence: CASSEPGLAGGRGTDTQYF. The CDR3 bases are TGCGCCAGCAGTGAGCCGGGACTAGCGGGGGGGCGCGGCACAGATACGCAGTATTTT.

This clone was seen a handful of times. The chain couples TRBV6-2 or TRBV6-3 to TRBJ2-7, with 11 bases that match TRBD2. The CDR3 has 14 residues. Germline values: CDR1 MNHEY, CDR2 SVGEGT. The V and J ends lost 6 bases and 2 bases, in that order; junction bases with no gene match: 3. Written as DNA, the CDR3 is TGTGCCAGCAGACCTAGCGGGAGGACCTACGAGCAGTACTTC. Protein sequence: CASRPSGRTYEQYF.

The chain is built from TRBV14 and TRBJ2-1; 7 bases fit TRBD1. This CDR3 is built from 16 residues. Looked up from germline, CDR1 is SGHDN and CDR2 is FVKESK. V shed 4 bases and J 5 bases; nucleotides not matched to a gene: 11. The CDR3 region has the DNA TGTGCCAGCAGCCCGATGACAGGGCGAGGTGACAATGAGCAGTTCTTC. Amino acids: CASSPMTGRGDNEQFF.

CDR3 loop: CASSSLGVTDTQYF. Here the CDR3 DNA reads TGTGCCAGCAGCTCCCTCGGGGTCACAGATACGCAGTATTTT. The chain has TRBV7-2 and TRBJ2-3; perhaps TRBD2 as D (5 bases). The length of the CDR3 is 14 residues. Germline V gene data show CDR1 as SGHTA and CDR2 as FQGNSA. Between the trimmed V and J ends, which lost 4 bases and 2 bases, there was a span of 10 bases.

The chain links TRBV23-1 to TRBJ1-1, with unresolved D. TRBV23-1 is known as an ORF, though its function is uncertain. Trimming removed 5 bases from V and 1 base from J, with 5 bases in between. There are 12 residues in the CDR3. DNA of the CDR3: TGCGCCAGCAGTGGCCGGAACACTGAAGCTTTCTTT. This codes for CASSGRNTEAFF.